This T cell receptor (beta chain) came from a study of blood T cell repertoires in COVID-19. Study overall: The United States, Italy and Spain provided the acute and convalescent COVID-19 samples. The analysed material was cDNA or gDNA that came from T cells, B-cell-depleted T cells, or PBMCs.

Germline CDR1 reads LNHDA; CDR2 reads SQIVND (reference sequence). The CDR3 is 19 residues long. The V and J ends lost 1 base and 1 base, in that order; junction bases with no gene match: 10. In the original workflow: Amplification from reference gene primers served as the basis for estimated nucleated cell counts. Sequenced by immunoSEQ multiplex PCR; TCRdb stores in-frame clones only, minus some. V and J calls and clone size follow that table, whereas D and trimming were derived from the DNA. The sample shows 100,000 or so clones, about 86% of them seen only once. This sequence joins TRBV19 and TRBJ2-3, with 11 bases lining up with TRBD2. The source of this sequence is a woman aged 60-70 years in a cohort sampled during active or convalescent COVID-19. Sequenced: peripheral blood. The CDR3 protein is CASSIAIRQLAGGTDTQYF. CDR3 bases: TGTGCCAGTAGTATAGCAATTAGGCAACTAGCGGGGGGCACAGATACGCAGTATTTT.